Listed here are 27 T cell receptor beta chains from one sample, sequenced in a study of technical replicates of blood from several donors. Only in-frame clones appear in the TCRdb table, and some are missing; sequencing was by immunoSEQ multiplex PCR. The data hold 60,000 or so clones, with more than 75% observed a single time. The source material was PBMCs. The receptors stem from a human donor in good health. Some clones in this sample may be carry-over from other donors' samples.

This clone has a single count. The gene calls are TRBV5-4 and TRBJ1-3; 7 positions match TRBD1. Germline CDR1 reads SGHNT; CDR2 reads YYREEE (reference sequence). CDR3 length: 15 amino acids. V shed 4 bases, J shed 1 base, and the junction held 5 bases outside the gene matches. CDR3 loop: CASSQRQGSGNTIYF. The CDR3 DNA reads as TGTGCCAGCAGCCAAAGACAGGGATCTGGAAACACCATATATTTT.

This clone has a single count. This chain uses TRBV5-6 with TRBJ1-6; TRBD1 matches 7 bases. The CDR3 length is 14 residues. The germline gives CDR1 SGHDT, CDR2 YYEEEE. V shed 4 bases and J 4 bases; nucleotides not matched to a gene: 2. The CDR3 is CASSKGQYNSPLHF. CDR3 coding DNA: TGTGCCAGCAGCAAGGGACAGTATAATTCACCCCTCCACTTT. Looking up the rest from reference TRBV5-6 and TRBJ1-6 gives the full variable domain: DAGVTQSPTHLIKTRGQQVTLRCSPKSGHDTVSWYQQALGQGPQFIFQYYEEEERQRGNFPDRFSGHQFPNYSSELNVNALLLGDSALYLCASSKGQYNSPLHFGNGTRLTVT.

The chain employs TRBV29-1 and TRBJ2-3; 14 bases align to TRBD2. Trimming removed 1 base from V and 2 bases from J; junction bases left unmatched: 11. Germline CDR1 SQVTM, CDR2 ANQGSEA. The CDR3 spans 19 residues. CDR3 DNA: TGCAGCGTTGAAGGTACGAGAGGACTAGCGGGGGGCAACACAGATACGCAGTATTTT. As protein: CSVEGTRGLAGGNTDTQYF.

The chain links TRBV5-6 to TRBJ1-2; TRBD1 matches 8 bases. V dropped 5 bases and J dropped 3; count of bases not matched to a gene: 6. Germline V gene sequence: CDR1 SGHDT, CDR2 YYEEEE. The CDR3 consists of 14 residues. CDR3 nucleotides: TGTGCCAGCAGGAAAACAGGGGGACACTATGGCTACACCTTC. Protein: CASRKTGGHYGYTF.

V is TRBV11-2 and J is TRBJ1-2; D may be TRBD1 (5 bases). V shed 3 bases and J shed 6 bases, with 8 bases lying between them. The germline V gene encodes CDR1 SGHAT and CDR2 FQNNGV. The CDR3 has 12 amino acids. The CDR3 region has the DNA TGTGCCAGCAGCTTTCGGGGGGATGGCTACACCTTC. Translation: CASSFRGDGYTF.

The chain carries TRBV25-1 and TRBJ1-1, with D tentatively TRBD1 (6 bases). V was clipped by 5 bases and J by 5 bases, with 18 bases between them. In germline, CDR1 is MGHDK, CDR2 SYGVNS. The CDR3 spans 15 residues. CDR3 DNA sequence: TGTGCCAGCAGTAGGGCCGGGGGGGCTTATACTGAAGCTTTCTTT. This translates into CASSRAGGAYTEAFF.

V and J are TRBV7-9 and TRBJ1-3; 8 bases align to TRBD1. The CDR3 sequence is 13 residues long. Losses at the gene ends were 8 bases for V and 4 bases for J; bases not matched to a gene: 4. Germline-derived CDR1 and CDR2 are SEHNR and FQNEAQ (reference sequence). DNA of the CDR3: TGTGCCAGCCAGGGGGCGCCCGGAAACACCATATATTTT. It specifies CASQGAPGNTIYF.

The gene calls are TRBV15 and TRBJ2-7; tentatively, D is TRBD1 (6 bases). The V end lost 0 bases, the J end lost 3 bases, and 12 bases lay between the germline ends. The CDR3 is 15 residues long. The germline V gene has CDR1 LNHNV and CDR2 YYDKDF (reference sequence). Here the CDR3 reads CATSRDLGRGYEQYF. CDR3 coding DNA: TGTGCCACCAGCAGAGATCTTGGCAGGGGCTACGAGCAGTACTTC. Variable domain in full (rest from reference TRBV15 and TRBJ2-7): DAMVIQNPRYQVTQFGKPVTLSCSQTLNHNVMYWYQQKSSQAPKLLFHYYDKDFNNEADTPDNFQSRRPNTSFCFLDIRSPGLGDTAMYLCATSRDLGRGYEQYFGPGTRLTVT.

This chain uses TRBV7-2 with TRBJ2-5, with 7 bases matching TRBD1. Germline-derived CDR1 and CDR2 are SGHTA and FQGNSA. The CDR3 runs to 15 residues. V was clipped by 5 bases and J by 3 bases; unmatched bases: 9. CDR3 amino acids: CASSLGQTGKETQYF. The CDR3 bases are TGTGCCAGCAGCCTTGGTCAGACAGGGAAAGAGACCCAGTACTTC.

The rearrangement uses TRBV5-1 and TRBJ2-1; 8 bases are a match to TRBD2. Per germline, CDR1 SGHRS and CDR2 YFSETQ. V shed 4 bases, J shed 7 bases, and the junction held 13 bases outside the gene matches. The CDR3 is 16 residues long. The CDR3, as DNA: TGCGCCAGCAGCGCCCAGCGGGGGCTCCCCTCGAATGAGCAGTTCTTC. Translated: CASSAQRGLPSNEQFF.

The chain links TRBV7-8 to TRBJ1-2; D uncertain. Germline CDR1 reads SGHVS; CDR2 reads FQNEAQ. Trimming removed 7 bases from V and 0 bases from J, with 9 bases in between. This CDR3 spans 13 amino acids. CDR3 sequence reads: CASTAGTNYGYTF. CDR3 nucleotides: TGTGCCAGCACCGCCGGGACTAACTATGGCTACACCTTC.

The chain carries TRBV10-3 and TRBJ1-2; 7 bases line up with TRBD1. V lost 10 bases to trimming and J lost 5 bases; unmatched junction nucleotides: 10. CDR1 is ENHRY and CDR2 is SYGVKD in the germline V gene. This CDR3 has 13 residues. The CDR3 DNA sequence: TGTGCCACCAACAGGGGCGCCCGGTATGGCTACACCTTC. Protein: CATNRGARYGYTF.

This chain joins TRBV5-4 and TRBJ1-1; TRBD1 is a possible D gene (6 bases). The CDR3 sequence is 15 residues long. Germline CDR1 reads SGHNT; CDR2 reads YYREEE (reference sequence). V shed 0 bases and J shed 0 bases, with 9 bases lying between them. This CDR3 is CASSLGPGVNTEAFF. Here the CDR3 DNA reads TGTGCCAGCAGCTTGGGGCCAGGGGTGAACACTGAAGCTTTCTTT.

Regarding this clone: One end of the junction varies from germline; a read error may be responsible. CDR3 sequence (DNA): TGCGCCAGCAGCCAAGATCGGACAGGTCACTTGAAATTT. Amino acid sequence: CASSQDRTGHLKF. The rearrangement joins TRBV4-3 to TRBJ1-4, with 7 positions matching TRBD1. This CDR3 comprises 13 residues. Per germline, CDR1 LGHNA and CDR2 YSLEER.

The chain uses TRBV2 and TRBJ1-1, with 8 bases matching TRBD1. Unmatched junction bases numbered 11, after V lost 6 bases and J lost 11 bases. The CDR3 sequence is 13 residues long. Per the germline V gene, CDR1 is SNHLY and CDR2 is FYNNEI. The CDR3 DNA sequence: TGTGCCAGCAGGAGGGGAGACAGGGGCGCCGCTTTCTTT. It yields the protein CASRRGDRGAAFF.

This clone was counted a few times. The V call is TRBV5-1, the J call TRBJ1-4, with D possibly TRBD1 on 6 matching bases. Trimming took off 2 bases at V and 7 bases at J, with 15 bases between the two ends. Looked up from germline, CDR1 is SGHRS and CDR2 is YFSETQ. The CDR3 runs to 15 residues. CDR3 sequence reads: CASSLVWGLGEKLFF. The CDR3 bases are TGCGCCAGCAGCTTAGTTTGGGGGCTGGGTGAAAAACTGTTTTTT.

This sequence joins TRBV15 and TRBJ2-3, with 8 bases matching TRBD2. The ends lost 5 bases at V and 5 bases at J; junction bases unmatched: 6. CDR1 is LNHNV and CDR2 is YYDKDF in the germline V gene (reference sequence). The CDR3 loop spans 14 amino acids. CDR3 amino acids: CATSAGGLRDTQYF. CDR3 DNA: TGTGCCACCAGCGCGGGAGGTTTAAGAGATACGCAGTATTTT.

The chain links TRBV2 to TRBJ2-5; the D is unclear. Trimming cost V 6 bases and J 5 bases, with 22 bases left between them. Germline V gene lookup returns CDR1 SNHLY and CDR2 FYNNEI. The CDR3 is 16 residues long. In DNA, the CDR3 is TGTGCCAGCAGGCCAACATTTTCGTCTGGCTCGGAGACCCAGTACTTC. Translated, it gives CASRPTFSSGSETQYF.

This clone was observed a single time. The chain carries TRBV13 and TRBJ1-6; TRBD1 matches at 9 bases. CDR3 length: 16 residues. Looked up from germline, CDR1 is PRHDT and CDR2 is FYEKMQ (reference sequence). Losses at the gene ends were 5 bases for V and 6 bases for J; bases not matched to a gene: 8. CDR3 coding DNA: TGTGCCAGCAGCCCCCCCGGGACAGGGATTAATTCACCCCTCCACTTT. Encoded protein: CASSPPGTGINSPLHF. The variable domain in full, with the rest retrieved from reference TRBV13 and TRBJ1-6, is AAGVIQSPRHLIKEKRETATLKCYPIPRHDTVYWYQQGPGQDPQFLISFYEKMQSDKGSIPDRFSAQQFSDYHSELNMSSLELGDSALYFCASSPPGTGINSPLHFGNGTRLTVT.

This clone was recorded once. V and J are TRBV27 and TRBJ2-2; 9 bases agree with TRBD1. V lost 2 bases, J lost 4 bases, and 8 bases stayed unmatched. Germline CDR1 MNHEY, CDR2 SMNVEV (reference sequence). The CDR3 has 17 residues. The DNA for the CDR3 is TGTGCCAGCAGTTTACTACTCGGGACAGGGTCCACCGGGGAGCTGTTTTTT. Translating it yields CASSLLLGTGSTGELFF.

CDR3 sequence (DNA): TGTGCCAGAAGCTCTACTTCCGGGGGGACAGGGGACAGTGGGTATGGCTACACCTTC. Protein sequence: CARSSTSGGTGDSGYGYTF. The J gene is TRBJ1-2, the V gene TRBV5-3; 10 nucleotides agree with TRBD1. TRBV5-3 is an open reading frame, and its role is uncertain. Losses at the gene ends were 3 bases for V and 5 bases for J; bases not matched to a gene: 19. The CDR3 sequence is 19 residues long.

The chain combines TRBV4-2 with TRBJ2-1; possible D gene TRBD1, 6 bases. The V and J ends lost 1 base and 15 bases respectively, with 13 bases between them. This CDR3 comprises 12 residues. Germline lookup yields CDR1 LGHNA and CDR2 YNFKEQ. CDR3 sequence (DNA): TGTGCCAGCAGCCAAGCGCTGGGGGCGAGGTTCTTC. Translating gives CASSQALGARFF.

The chain links TRBV5-4 to TRBJ2-7; 13 bases map to TRBD2. The V and J ends lost 4 bases and 2 bases, in that order; junction bases with no gene match: 3. The CDR3 spans 15 residues. The germline V gene has CDR1 SGHNT and CDR2 YYREEE (reference sequence). CDR3 coding DNA: TGTGCCAGCAGCGCTGGACTAGCGGGGGCCTACGAGCAGTACTTC. This encodes CASSAGLAGAYEQYF.

The chain joins TRBV6-5 to TRBJ2-7, with 9 positions matching TRBD2. Germline V gives CDR1 MNHEY, CDR2 SVGAGI. Trimming removed 2 bases from V and 4 bases from J; junction bases left unmatched: 3. The CDR3 is 14 residues long. The CDR3 loop reads CASSYVLAGYEQYF. The DNA for the CDR3 is TGTGCCAGCAGTTACGTCCTAGCGGGATACGAGCAGTACTTC.

This clone was detected only once. V gene TRBV30 combines with J gene TRBJ2-1, with TRBD2 matching over 10 bases. J was trimmed by 6 bases and V by 3 bases; bases with no gene match: 2. This CDR3 is built from 13 residues. CDR1 is GTSNPN and CDR2 is SVGIG in the germline V gene (reference sequence). The DNA of the CDR3 is TGTGCCTGGAGAACTAGCGGGGCCAATGAGCAGTTCTTC. Residues: CAWRTSGANEQFF.

The chain uses TRBV5-6 and TRBJ1-6, with 10 bases lining up with TRBD1. J gave up 10 bases and V 4 bases, and 8 bases lay outside the gene matches. This CDR3 has 15 amino acids. Germline values: CDR1 SGHDT, CDR2 YYEEEE. As DNA, the CDR3 is TGTGCCAGCAGCCCGAGGACAGGGGGATTCTCACCCCTCCACTTT. Translating it yields CASSPRTGGFSPLHF.

The V gene is TRBV7-7, the J gene TRBJ1-2; possible D gene TRBD1, 6 bases. This CDR3 comprises 16 residues. V dropped 2 bases and J dropped 3 bases, with 16 bases sitting between them. Germline CDR1 SSHAT, CDR2 FNYEAQ (reference sequence). The CDR3 here is CASSLRTVSADYGYTF. The CDR3 bases are TGTGCCAGCAGCTTAAGGACAGTTTCTGCGGACTATGGCTACACCTTC.